This T cell receptor beta chain was sequenced during a study of blood T cell repertoires in COVID-19. The V and J ends lost 5 bases and 0 bases, in that order; junction bases with no gene match: 4. CDR3 size: 15 residues. Germline V gene lookup returns CDR1 SGHRS and CDR2 YFSETQ. Assay used: immunoSEQ multiplex PCR; TCRdb lists only in-frame clones, some missing. The sample yields under 300,000 clones, about 90% seen once. The chain joins TRBV5-1 to TRBJ1-2; 10 bases are a match to TRBD1. The sequence was obtained from a man aged 55 to 70 with acute or convalescent COVID-19. The sequenced sample was peripheral blood. The CDR3 DNA reads as TGCGCCAGCAGATCGGGACAGGGGCCTAACTATGGCTACACCTTC. Translating it yields CASRSGQGPNYGYTF. Supplemented by reference TRBV5-1 and TRBJ1-2, the full variable domain reads KAGVTQTPRYLIKTRGQQVTLSCSPISGHRSVSWYQQTPGQGLQFLFEYFSETQRNKGNFPGRFSGRQFSNSRSEMNVSTLELGDSALYLCASRSGQGPNYGYTFGSGTRLTVV.